This T cell receptor (beta chain) was identified in a study of vaccination and CD4 T cells after COVID-19. Regarding the study as a whole: Within the convalescent patients, spike mono-reactivity was found in 304 of 307 vaccine-specific clones.

As for treatment: roughly 11-day PBMC culture with coronavirus spike peptide pools or control peptides (ViraFEST assay). Spanning March to December 2020, the positive PCR dates came before US Alpha, Beta and Delta variants. Germline CDR1 is DFQATT and CDR2 is SNEGSKA (reference sequence). This CDR3 contains 12 residues. Sequenced with the Oncomine TCR Beta short-read assay was DNA taken from cultured CD4+ T cells. MiXCR, applied by TCRdb to the PCR reads, yields one record per CDR3 protein. The sample consists of about 13,000 distinct CDR3 sequences, 52% of them appearing once. Details on this clonotype: Its matching antigen is unknown.

The sample comprised CD4+ T cells from blood, cultured in vitro. The receptor was isolated from a human donor who had recovered from COVID-19. The chain couples TRBV20-1 to TRBJ2-3, with TRBD2 matching over 10 bases. CDR3 nucleotides: TGCAAAGCGGGAGGGGACACAGATACGCAGTATTTT. It encodes CKAGGDTDTQYF.